This passage covers 21 T cell receptor beta chains from one sample sequenced in a study of control samples from healthy donors and cancer patients (dated by TCRdb to the early 2020s). Receptor libraries were prepared by the immunoSEQ multiplex PCR assay. This immuneACCESS table, as held by TCRdb, lists in-frame sequences with V and J called but not all clones. Of the missing ones, under half trace to an unresolved V gene in checked studies; the others have no known cause. The sample table contains 200,000 to 250,000 clones; only one count was recorded for about 94% of them. The ten largest clones add up to roughly 1.6% of the sample. The sequencing input was blood. The receptors were sampled from a man aged 50 to 59 in good health.

CDR3 sequence: CASSEALLRQLNYEQYF. In nucleotides, the CDR3 is TGTGCCAGCAGTGAAGCGCTTCTTAGACAGTTAAACTACGAGCAGTACTTC. The chain carries TRBV2 and TRBJ2-7; TRBD1 might be the D (5 bases). There are 17 residues in the CDR3. Trimming pared 0 bases from V and 3 bases from J, leaving 18 bases between. The germline gives CDR1 SNHLY, CDR2 FYNNEI.

The chain combines TRBV21-1 with TRBJ1-2; the table assigns TRBD1, which was not confirmed against the DNA. TRBV21-1 is a pseudogene segment. This CDR3 comprises 15 residues. CDR3 amino acids: CASSKVNVGTTGYTF. CDR3 nucleotide sequence: TGTGCCAGCAGCAAAGTCAATGTCGGGACAACTGGCTACACCTTC.

Details on this clone: The same CDR3 is also encoded by other DNA sequences in this sample. The J gene is TRBJ1-5, the V gene TRBV12-3 or TRBV12-4; D remains ambiguous. The CDR3 runs 13 residues. V was clipped by 1 base and J by 7 bases, with 8 bases between them. The CDR3 DNA reads TGTGCCAGCAGTTTAGGTCGCCCCCAGCCCCAGCATTTT. Translated: CASSLGRPQPQHF.

This sequence joins TRBV10-3 and TRBJ1-1; D unresolved. Trimming took 4 bases from V and 2 from J, leaving 11 bases between them. CDR1 and CDR2 (germline): ENHRY, SYGVKD. This CDR3 contains 14 residues. The CDR3 bases are TGTGCCATCAGTGGGGCCTGGGCCAACACTGAAGCTTTCTTT. Its translation is CAISGAWANTEAFF.

CDR3 nucleotides: TGTGCCAGCAGCCTCCGAATGAACACTGAAGCTTTCTTT. Translated: CASSLRMNTEAFF. J is TRBJ1-1 and V is TRBV7-8; D is undetermined. Germline CDR1 is SGHVS and CDR2 is FQNEAQ. The CDR3 extends over 13 amino acids. The V gene lost 5 bases and the J gene lost 0 bases, with 7 bases spanning the gap.

This clone was found a few times. The chain recombines TRBV19 with TRBJ2-2, with a possible D match to TRBD2 (6 bases). Trimming removed 6 bases from V and 2 bases from J, with 13 bases in between. The CDR3 spans 15 residues. Germline lookup yields CDR1 LNHDA and CDR2 SQIVND (reference sequence). This chain's CDR3 is CASSRGGANTGELFF. As DNA, the CDR3 is TGTGCCAGTAGCCGGGGCGGGGCCAACACCGGGGAGCTGTTTTTT. The full variable domain, in which reference TRBV19 and TRBJ2-2 provide the parts outside the CDR3, is DGGITQSPKYLFRKEGQNVTLSCEQNLNHDAMYWYRQDPGQGLRLIYYSQIVNDFQKGDIAEGYSVSREKKESFPLTVTSAQKNPTAFYLCASSRGGANTGELFFGEGSRLTVL.

This rearrangement joins TRBV30 to TRBJ1-4; D remains unclear. This CDR3 comprises 12 residues. CDR1 and CDR2 (germline): GTSNPN, SVGIG (reference sequence). Trimming removed 3 bases at V and 7 bases at J, with 9 bases between. The CDR3 region is CAWSPGLEKLFF. The CDR3 nucleotides are TGTGCCTGGAGCCCCGGACTTGAAAAACTGTTTTTT.

The rearrangement uses TRBV18 and TRBJ2-1; 9 bases line up with TRBD2. In germline, CDR1 is KGHSH, CDR2 LQKENI. There are 16 residues in the CDR3. Trimming took 3 bases from V and 4 from J; bases not matched to a gene: 7. CDR3 DNA sequence: TGTGCCAGCTCACCTTTTGCGGGGGGGCCTTACAATGAGCAGTTCTTC. Its protein product is CASSPFAGGPYNEQFF.

The chain links TRBV5-1 to TRBJ2-1; 13 nucleotides line up with TRBD2. V gave up 2 bases and J gave up 1 base; unmatched junction bases: 3. This CDR3 comprises 17 residues. Germline V gene sequence: CDR1 SGHRS, CDR2 YFSETQ. The CDR3 DNA sequence: TGCGCCAGCAGCTTAGGGACTAGCGGGAAATCCTACAATGAGCAGTTCTTC. Translating gives CASSLGTSGKSYNEQFF.

The rearrangement uses TRBV27 and TRBJ1-2, with unresolved D. Trimming removed 3 bases from V and 2 bases from J, with 7 bases in between. Germline-derived CDR1 and CDR2 are MNHEY and SMNVEV (reference sequence). CDR3 size: 13 residues. The CDR3 loop reads CASSFGRNYGYTF. CDR3 nucleotide sequence: TGTGCCAGCAGTTTCGGCAGGAACTATGGCTACACCTTC.

V usage is TRBV28 and J usage is TRBJ2-3; perhaps TRBD1 as D (5 bases). The germline gives CDR1 MDHEN, CDR2 SYDVKM. This CDR3 has 15 residues. The V gene lost 6 bases and the J gene lost 6 bases, with 19 bases spanning the gap. CDR3 region: CASSYSPDSSDTQYF. The CDR3, as DNA: TGTGCCAGCAGCTATTCCCCTGACAGCTCTGATACGCAGTATTTT.

This chain connects TRBV5-1 to TRBJ2-5, with 10 bases matching TRBD1. Germline V gene sequence: CDR1 SGHRS, CDR2 YFSETQ. Trimming removed 4 bases from V and 5 bases from J; junction bases left unmatched: 14. The CDR3 is 17 amino acids. The CDR3 sequence is CASSLWAGTGVPETQYF. The CDR3 DNA reads as TGCGCCAGCAGCCTCTGGGCCGGGACAGGGGTTCCGGAGACCCAGTACTTC.

This clone was seen only once. V and J are TRBV7-2 and TRBJ1-3; perhaps TRBD1 as D (6 bases). The CDR3 covers 16 residues. Between the trimmed V and J ends, which lost 5 bases and 0 bases, there was a span of 14 bases. Germline lookup yields CDR1 SGHTA and CDR2 FQGNSA. The CDR3 reads CASSPGHLSSGNTIYF. CDR3 DNA: TGTGCCAGCAGCCCGGGACACCTCTCCTCTGGAAACACCATATATTTT.

The V call is TRBV5-1, the J call TRBJ1-3, with 7 bases aligning to TRBD1. Trimming removed 4 bases from V and 4 bases from J; junction bases left unmatched: 14. This CDR3 comprises 17 residues. Germline CDR1 SGHRS, CDR2 YFSETQ. The DNA for the CDR3 is TGCGCCAGCAGCCCCGGACAGGCTTCGGGTATGGGAAACACCATATATTTT. This gives the protein CASSPGQASGMGNTIYF.

This clone was counted a single time. Mismatch with germline at one junction end may stem from a read error. The chain is built from TRBV28 and TRBJ1-3; D call uncertain. Germline CDR1 reads MDHEN; CDR2 reads SYDVKM. The CDR3 has 14 residues. CDR3 loop: CASTLLGAGNTIYF. The CDR3 nucleotides are TGTGCCAGCACTTTACTTGGAGCTGGAAACACCATATATTTT.

The CDR3 DNA sequence: TGTGCCAGCAGTGCAGAGGGGGCTTTCTCTGGAAACACCATATATTTT. Protein sequence: CASSAEGAFSGNTIYF. The chain joins TRBV2 to TRBJ1-3; 7 bases map to TRBD1. J gave up 0 bases and V 4 bases, and 6 bases lay outside the gene matches. The CDR3 contains 16 residues. Germline V gives CDR1 SNHLY, CDR2 FYNNEI.

The rearrangement uses TRBV11-2 and TRBJ2-5, with TRBD2 as a possible D gene (5 bases). The CDR3 loop spans 11 amino acids. V lost 3 bases, J lost 7 bases, and 6 bases lay in between. The germline V gene has CDR1 SGHAT and CDR2 FQNNGV. The CDR3 nucleotides are TGTGCCAGCAGCTTTGGGAGGACCCAGTACTTC. Translated, it gives CASSFGRTQYF.

The chain links TRBV7-8 to TRBJ1-5; possible D gene TRBD1, 5 bases. The CDR3 is 13 amino acids. Trimming took off 5 bases at V and 3 bases at J, with 8 bases between the two ends. From germline, CDR1 is SGHVS and CDR2 FQNEAQ. The chain's CDR3 is CASSQGPNQPQHF. The CDR3 DNA reads TGTGCCAGCAGCCAGGGACCCAATCAGCCCCAGCATTTT.

This chain connects TRBV19 to TRBJ2-2; 11 bases are a match to TRBD1. The V gene's germline CDR1 is LNHDA and CDR2 SQIVND (reference sequence). The CDR3 is 15 residues long. V dropped 6 bases and J dropped 6; count of bases not matched to a gene: 6. CDR3 region: CASRPRTGGAGELFF. The DNA of the CDR3 is TGTGCCAGTAGACCCAGGACAGGGGGCGCCGGGGAGCTGTTTTTT.

The gene calls are TRBV19 and TRBJ1-3; 8 nucleotides match TRBD1. The ends lost 8 bases at V and 2 bases at J; junction bases unmatched: 11. The CDR3 sequence is 16 residues long. In germline, CDR1 is LNHDA, CDR2 SQIVND (reference sequence). The CDR3 DNA follows: TGTGCCAGTCGATTTGGACAGGGAGGCCCTGGAAACACCATATATTTT. As protein: CASRFGQGGPGNTIYF.

J is TRBJ1-5 and V is TRBV10-3; possibly TRBD1 for D (5 bases). V gave up 10 bases and J gave up 1 base, with 14 bases separating them. The CDR3 length is 14 residues. CDR1 ENHRY and CDR2 SYGVKD come from the germline V gene. The CDR3 nucleotides read TGTGCCAGCGGGGCGGGCGACAGCAATCAGCCCCAGCATTTT. It translates to CASGAGDSNQPQHF.